This is a list of T cell receptor beta chains from one sample in a study of T cells in Graves' hyperthyroidism and ophthalmopathy. TCRdb re-called the multiplex PCR reads through MiXCR, storing one row per CDR3 protein. The sample has about 350,000 distinct CDR3 sequences; about 15% are singletons. Sequencing used blood. The origin of the receptors is a woman in her twenties or thirties with Graves' hyperthyroidism. Both conserved end residues are part of each CDR3. A D gene is named only where the DNA matches it firmly. Expanded clones get a size class; other rows say once, few or many, or leave the size out.

CDR3: CSGYRGNEQFF
DNA: TGCAGCGGTTACAGGGGCAATGAGCAGTTCTTC
D: TRBD1
length: 11
V: TRBV29-1
J: TRBJ2-1
size: few

CDR3: CASSVVAAGPNEKLFF
DNA: TGTGCCAGCAGCGTAGTTGCGGCAGGACCTAATGAAAAACTGTTTTTT
D: NA
length: 16
V: TRBV9
J: TRBJ1-4
size: many

CDR3: CASSLGTLGEAFF
DNA: TGCGCCAGCAGCTTAGGGACGCTGGGGGAAGCTTTCTTT
D: NA
length: 13
V: TRBV5-1
J: TRBJ1-1
size: many

CDR3: CASSFWGRSSYEQYF
DNA: TGTGCCAGCAGTTTTTGGGGGAGGAGCTCCTACGAGCAGTACTTC
D: NA
length: 15
V: TRBV12-3/TRBV12-4
J: TRBJ2-7
size: many

CDR3: CAISASGSATDTQYF
DNA: TGTGCCATCAGTGCTAGCGGGAGCGCCACAGATACGCAGTATTTT
D: TRBD2
length: 15
V: TRBV10-3
J: TRBJ2-3
size: NA

CDR3: CASSPPRGQGLPSGELFF
DNA: TGTGCCAGCTCACCACCCCGGGGGCAGGGACTACCCTCCGGGGAGCTGTTTTTT
D: NA
length: 18
V: TRBV18
J: TRBJ2-2
size: NA

CDR3: CALTLGLEAFF
DNA: TGTGCCCTAACTTTAGGCTTGGAAGCTTTCTTT
D: NA
length: 11
V: TRBV30
J: TRBJ1-1
size: NA

CDR3: CASTSGANVLTF
DNA: TGTGCCAGCACTTCCGGGGCCAACGTCCTGACTTTC
D: NA
length: 12
V: TRBV12-3/TRBV12-4
J: TRBJ2-6
size: few

CDR3: CSARKPQGPNTEAFF
DNA: TGCAGTGCTAGAAAACCCCAGGGACCGAACACTGAAGCTTTCTTT
D: NA
length: 15
V: TRBV20-1
J: TRBJ1-1
size: few

CDR3: CASRSGTGNEKLFF
DNA: TGTGCCAGCAGATCCGGGACAGGGAATGAAAAACTGTTTTTT
D: TRBD1
length: 14
V: TRBV12-3/TRBV12-4
J: TRBJ1-4
size: many

CDR3: CASSTGPSGNQPQHF
DNA: TGTGCCAGCAGTACGGGACCTTCGGGCAATCAGCCCCAGCATTTT
D: NA
length: 15
V: TRBV6-1
J: TRBJ1-5
size: many

CDR3: CASRGGAGSPLHF
DNA: TGTGCCAGCAGGGGGGGCGCAGGTTCACCCCTCCACTTT
D: NA
length: 13
V: TRBV27
J: TRBJ1-6
size: NA

CDR3: CSAGPSGYTF
DNA: TGCAGCGCTGGACCCAGTGGCTACACCTTC
D: NA
length: 10
V: TRBV29-1
J: TRBJ1-2
size: few

CDR3: CSVDSGAGYTF
DNA: TGCAGCGTTGACTCAGGGGCTGGCTACACCTTC
D: NA
length: 11
V: TRBV29-1
J: TRBJ1-2
size: few

CDR3: CASSRPASPNQPQHF
DNA: TGTGCCAGCAGCAGACCAGCGTCCCCCAATCAGCCCCAGCATTTT
D: NA
length: 15
V: TRBV3-1
J: TRBJ1-5
size: NA

CDR3: CASSFGGGYNEQFF
DNA: TGTGCCAGCAGTTTCGGCGGAGGCTACAATGAGCAGTTCTTC
D: NA
length: 14
V: TRBV28
J: TRBJ2-1
size: many

CDR3: CASSFSGGPENEQFF
DNA: TGTGCCAGCAGCTTCTCGGGAGGGCCCGAGAATGAGCAGTTCTTC
D: TRBD2
length: 15
V: TRBV7-8
J: TRBJ2-1
size: NA

CDR3: CASSQGTGFTEAFF
DNA: TGTGCCAGCAGCCAAGGGACAGGGTTCACTGAAGCTTTCTTT
D: TRBD1
length: 14
V: TRBV3-1
J: TRBJ1-1
size: many

CDR3: CASNWLATEGETQYF
DNA: TGTGCCAGCAATTGGCTAGCGACCGAAGGAGAGACCCAGTACTTC
D: NA
length: 15
V: TRBV28
J: TRBJ2-5
size: many

CDR3: CASSLGDRGPGGQFF
DNA: TGTGCCAGCAGTTTAGGAGACAGGGGGCCTGGGGGGCAGTTCTTC
D: TRBD1
length: 15
V: TRBV27
J: TRBJ2-1
size: many

CDR3: CASSFGPLLGNSPLHF
DNA: TGTGCCAGCAGCTTTGGGCCGCTCCTAGGCAATTCACCCCTCCACTTT
D: NA
length: 16
V: TRBV5-5
J: TRBJ1-6
size: few

CDR3: CASSLDEGMVQFF
DNA: TGTGCTAGCAGCTTAGACGAGGGAATGGTGCAGTTCTTC
D: NA
length: 13
V: TRBV7-7
J: TRBJ2-1
size: few

CDR3: CASSQARLGVNTEAFF
DNA: TGCGCCAGCAGCCAAGCGAGACTCGGGGTTAACACTGAAGCTTTCTTT
D: NA
length: 16
V: TRBV4-1
J: TRBJ1-1
size: NA

CDR3: CASRDPGGRELFF
DNA: TGTGCCAGCCGGGACCCCGGAGGGAGGGAGCTGTTTTTT
D: NA
length: 13
V: TRBV6-1
J: TRBJ2-2
size: NA

CDR3: CASSQSTASNEKLFF
DNA: TGTGCCAGTAGCCAATCGACAGCTTCTAATGAAAAACTGTTTTTT
D: NA
length: 15
V: TRBV19
J: TRBJ1-4
size: NA

CDR3: CASSLRLAGGSNEQFF
DNA: TGTGCCAGCAGTTTGAGACTAGCGGGCGGGTCCAATGAGCAGTTCTTC
D: TRBD2
length: 16
V: TRBV27
J: TRBJ2-1
size: NA

CDR3: CASSGGASLSTDTQYF
DNA: TGTGCCAGCTCAGGGGGCGCTTCTCTGAGCACAGATACGCAGTATTTT
D: TRBD1
length: 16
V: TRBV5-6
J: TRBJ2-3
size: many

CDR3: CASVFGSEAFF
DNA: TGTGCCAGCGTGTTTGGGTCTGAAGCTTTCTTT
D: NA
length: 11
V: TRBV2
J: TRBJ1-1
size: few

CDR3: CASSSLPGQGQFF
DNA: TGTGCCAGCAGCTCCCTTCCGGGACAGGGGCAGTTCTTC
D: TRBD1
length: 13
V: TRBV7-9
J: TRBJ2-1
size: NA

CDR3: CASNGLAGYTDTQYF
DNA: TGTGCCAGCAATGGACTAGCGGGATACACAGATACGCAGTATTTT
D: TRBD2
length: 15
V: TRBV2
J: TRBJ2-3
size: many

CDR3: CASSASREGGEQFF
DNA: TGTGCCAGCAGCGCCTCGCGGGAGGGGGGTGAGCAGTTCTTC
D: TRBD2
length: 14
V: TRBV7-3
J: TRBJ2-1
size: few

CDR3: CASSIWLAGEAFF
DNA: TGTGCCAGTAGTATATGGCTCGCGGGCGAAGCTTTCTTT
D: NA
length: 13
V: TRBV19
J: TRBJ1-1
size: NA

CDR3: CASSELVAGDPEKLFF
DNA: TGTGCCAGCAGTGAACTGGTGGCAGGGGATCCCGAAAAACTGTTTTTT
D: NA
length: 16
V: TRBV2
J: TRBJ1-4
size: many

CDR3: CSARGTVSYEQYF
DNA: TGCAGTGCTAGAGGGACCGTCTCCTACGAGCAGTACTTC
D: NA
length: 13
V: TRBV20-1
J: TRBJ2-7
size: few

CDR3: CASSWGSESSGYTF
DNA: TGTGCCAGCAGCTGGGGGTCAGAAAGTTCTGGCTACACCTTC
D: NA
length: 14
V: TRBV14
J: TRBJ1-2
size: few

CDR3: CASRSATNNEQFF
DNA: TGTGCCAGCCGCAGCGCGACGAACAATGAGCAGTTCTTC
D: NA
length: 13
V: TRBV2
J: TRBJ2-1
size: many

CDR3: CSVGGVRHSEQFF
DNA: TGCAGCGTTGGGGGCGTAAGACACAGTGAGCAGTTCTTC
D: NA
length: 13
V: TRBV29-1
J: TRBJ2-1
size: many

CDR3: CASNIHRATETQYF
DNA: TGTGCCAGTAATATACATAGGGCGACAGAGACCCAGTACTTC
D: NA
length: 14
V: TRBV19
J: TRBJ2-5
size: many

CDR3: CAIRTGSYEQYF
DNA: TGTGCCATCAGAACAGGGAGTTACGAGCAGTACTTC
D: NA
length: 12
V: TRBV2
J: TRBJ2-7
size: few

CDR3: CAWMSDSTDTQYF
DNA: TGTGCCTGGATGTCGGACAGCACAGATACGCAGTATTTT
D: NA
length: 13
V: TRBV30
J: TRBJ2-3
size: NA

CDR3: CASSGDNRGQYF
DNA: TGTGCCAGCAGCGGGGATAACAGGGGCCAGTACTTC
D: TRBD1
length: 12
V: TRBV3-1
J: TRBJ2-5
size: NA

CDR3: CASSLIGTSGRTIRGGYNEQFF
DNA: TGTGCCAGCAGTTTAATTGGGACTAGCGGGAGGACCATCAGAGGAGGCTACAATGAGCAGTTCTTC
D: TRBD2
length: 22
V: TRBV28
J: TRBJ2-1
size: many

CDR3: CSAREDSYEQYF
DNA: TGCAGTGCCCGAGAGGATTCCTACGAGCAGTACTTC
D: NA
length: 12
V: TRBV20-1
J: TRBJ2-7
size: many

CDR3: CASRERGRASGRTYEQFF
DNA: TGTGCCAGCAGGGAGCGGGGTCGGGCTAGCGGGAGGACCTATGAGCAGTTCTTC
D: TRBD2
length: 18
V: TRBV11-2
J: TRBJ2-1
size: many

CDR3: CASSAEYEQYF
DNA: TGCGCCAGCAGCGCCGAGTACGAGCAGTACTTC
D: NA
length: 11
V: TRBV10-2
J: TRBJ2-7
size: many

CDR3: CASSSSGRNTGELFF
DNA: TGTGCCAGCAGCTCTAGCGGGAGGAACACCGGGGAGCTGTTTTTT
D: TRBD2
length: 15
V: TRBV28
J: TRBJ2-2
size: many

CDR3: CSASRPGKNTEAFF
DNA: TGCAGTGCTAGCAGGCCGGGGAAGAACACTGAAGCTTTCTTT
D: NA
length: 14
V: TRBV20-1
J: TRBJ1-1
size: few

CDR3: CASSPATHGTSTDTQYF
DNA: TGTGCCAGCTCACCCGCAACACATGGGACTAGCACAGATACGCAGTATTTT
D: NA
length: 17
V: TRBV18
J: TRBJ2-3
size: NA

CDR3: CSAKHINYGYTF
DNA: TGCAGTGCTAAACATATTAACTATGGCTACACCTTC
D: NA
length: 12
V: TRBV20-1
J: TRBJ1-2
size: few

CDR3: CASSEGGTTYIPGTDTQYF
DNA: TGTGCCAGCAGTGAGGGGGGGACAACATACATCCCAGGGACAGATACGCAGTATTTT
D: NA
length: 19
V: TRBV2
J: TRBJ2-3
size: many

CDR3: CASSENRGLTEAFF
DNA: TGCGCCAGCAGTGAGAACAGGGGGCTTACTGAAGCTTTCTTT
D: TRBD1
length: 14
V: TRBV10-1
J: TRBJ1-1
size: many

CDR3: CAWGFSVDQTQYF
DNA: TGTGCCTGGGGATTTAGCGTGGATCAGACCCAGTACTTC
D: NA
length: 13
V: TRBV30
J: TRBJ2-5
size: many

CDR3: CASSVGGGTYGYTF
DNA: TGTGCCAGCAGCGTAGGCGGGGGGACCTATGGCTACACCTTC
D: NA
length: 14
V: TRBV9
J: TRBJ1-2
size: few